Below are 23 T cell receptor beta chains sequenced from a single sample in a study of blood T cells in healthy people across ages. Alongside a J-beta primer mix, a sample-barcoded 5' primer served in a second PCR lasting about 6 to 11 cycles. TCRdb analysed the 5' RACE reads with MiXCR anew, one entry per CDR3 protein. Of approximately 700,000 distinct CDR3 sequences listed, less than 40% are singletons. Sequencing input: blood. The source is an elderly woman in good health.

This clonotype has a count of ten or more. The chain is built from TRBV10-3 and TRBJ2-2; a weak D match, TRBD2 (5 bases). CDR3 length equals 15 residues. CDR1 is ENHRY and CDR2 is SYGVKD in the germline V gene. The V end lost 4 bases, the J end lost 4 bases, and 13 bases lay between the germline ends. The CDR3 sequence: CAISVRGPPTGELFF. The CDR3 nucleotides read TGTGCCATCAGTGTCAGAGGGCCGCCCACCGGGGAGCTGTTTTTT.

This clonotype was detected a few times. The chain carries TRBV5-1 and TRBJ1-3, with a weak D call TRBD1 (6 bases). V lost 1 base, J lost 0 bases, and 8 bases lay in between. CDR3 length: 15 amino acids. CDR1 and CDR2 (germline): SGHRS, YFSETQ. In nucleotides, the CDR3 is TGCGCCAGCAGCTTGTTAGGGGGCTCTGGAAACACCATATATTTT. Translating it yields CASSLLGGSGNTIYF.

The sample holds many counts of this clonotype. This sequence joins TRBV10-3 and TRBJ1-1; a weak D match, TRBD1 (5 bases). From germline, CDR1 is ENHRY and CDR2 SYGVKD. V was shortened by 7 bases and J by 1 base, with 10 bases between the two germline ends. The CDR3 length is 13 residues. CDR3 residues: CAITPGQNTEAFF. As DNA, the CDR3 is TGTGCCATCACCCCAGGGCAGAACACTGAAGCTTTCTTT.

In this sample, this clonotype turned up once. Just one base apart from a much larger clone, this may be a read error. The chain employs TRBV11-2 and TRBJ2-1; D not certain. Per the germline V gene, CDR1 is SGHAT and CDR2 is FQNNGV. The CDR3 runs 15 residues. The CDR3 DNA sequence: TGTACCAGCAGCTCCCCTGGGTGGGATGCCGGTGAGCAGTTCTTC. Residues: CTSSSPGWDAGEQFF.

Only a few counts were recorded for this clonotype. A much larger clone differs from this one at a single base, so this may be a read error. The chain links TRBV9 to TRBJ1-2; weak D call: TRBD1 (5 bases). This CDR3 region has 15 residues. V was shortened by 0 bases and J by 4 bases, with 13 bases between the two germline ends. Germline V gives CDR1 SGDLS, CDR2 YYNGEE. For the CDR3, the DNA is TGTGCCAGCAGCGTAGGTGCAGGGACGGGCTATGGCTACACCTTC. Translation: CASSVGAGTGYGYTF.

This clonotype was counted only a few times. The gene calls are TRBV28 and TRBJ1-1; D remains ambiguous. V lost 3 bases to trimming and J lost 2 bases, with 10 bases between them. CDR3 length: 14 residues. Per the germline V gene, CDR1 is MDHEN and CDR2 is SYDVKM. CDR3 loop: CASSFPTTNTEAFF. In DNA, the CDR3 is TGTGCCAGCAGTTTTCCCACAACCAACACTGAAGCTTTCTTT. Combining the CDR3 with reference TRBV28 and TRBJ1-1 gives the whole variable domain DVKVTQSSRYLVKRTGEKVFLECVQDMDHENMFWYRQDPGLGLRLIYFSYDVKMKEKGDIPEGYSVSREKKERFSLILESASTNQTSMYLCASSFPTTNTEAFFGQGTRLTVV.

On this clonotype itself: A read error may be the cause here, since a much bigger clone is one base away. The V and J genes are TRBV7-3 and TRBJ2-7; D call uncertain. This CDR3 spans 11 amino acids. Germline assignment: CDR1 SGHTA and CDR2 FQGTGA. V was clipped by 3 bases and J by 9 bases, with 9 bases between them. The CDR3: CASSFPNGQYF. The CDR3 nucleotides are TGTGCCAGCAGCTTTCCGAACGGGCAGTACTTC.

The chain is built from TRBV7-2 and TRBJ2-1; no clear D. V lost 0 bases, J lost 9 bases, and 9 bases lay in between. Germline V CDR1 and CDR2: SGHTA, FQGNSA. The CDR3 is 13 amino acids. For the CDR3, the DNA is TGTGCCAGCAGCTTAGCTGACTTAGTTGAGCAGTTCTTC. This encodes CASSLADLVEQFF.

Comment on this clonotype: A read error may be the cause here, since a much bigger clone is one base away. The V and J genes are TRBV12-3 or TRBV12-4 and TRBJ2-3, with D maybe TRBD1 (7 bases). The CDR3 is made up of 19 amino acids. V was pared by 1 base and J by 4 bases, with 24 bases between. The CDR3 nucleotides are TGTGCCAGCAGTTTAGGGGACAGCACATTCTTTTCTAGCGCAGATACGCAGTATTTT. Translating it yields CASSLGDSTFFSSADTQYF.

The chain's CDR3 is CASSSEGLELFF. Here the CDR3 DNA reads TGCGCCAGCAGCTCGGAGGGATTGGAACTGTTTTTT. V and J are TRBV5-1 and TRBJ1-4; D uncertain. The ends were cut back, 3 bases at V and 12 bases at J, with 12 bases in the middle. The germline CDR1 and CDR2 sequences are SGHRS and YFSETQ. The CDR3 is made up of 12 amino acids.

This clonotype has at least ten counts. The rearrangement joins TRBV20-1 to TRBJ1-6; D is unclear. Trimming shortened V by 2 bases and J by 0 bases, and 11 bases separated the two germline ends. The CDR3 has 16 amino acids. Germline V gene sequence: CDR1 DFQATT, CDR2 SNEGSKA (reference sequence). Here the CDR3 reads CSARTLVSSYNSPLHF. In DNA, the CDR3 is TGCAGTGCTAGAACCCTCGTGAGCTCCTATAATTCACCCCTCCACTTT.

V and J are TRBV20-1 and TRBJ1-1; D is possibly TRBD1 (5 bases). The CDR3 is 15 amino acids. V lost 0 bases and J lost 1, with 12 bases in between. In germline, CDR1 is DFQATT, CDR2 SNEGSKA (reference sequence). For the CDR3, the DNA is TGCAGTGCTAGAGACCCCGGGGCAGGGAACACTGAAGCTTTCTTT. It codes for CSARDPGAGNTEAFF.

This chain uses TRBV6-6 with TRBJ2-3; TRBD1 might be the D (5 bases). The V gene's germline CDR1 is MNHNY and CDR2 SVGAGI (reference sequence). The V gene lost 4 bases and the J gene lost 5 bases, with 7 bases spanning the gap. The CDR3 length is 12 residues. The CDR3 spells CASSSQEDTQYF. The CDR3 DNA sequence: TGTGCCAGCAGTTCACAGGAAGATACGCAGTATTTT.

In this sample, this clonotype turned up a few times. A much more abundant neighbour one base away suggests this may be a read error. The J gene is TRBJ2-5, the V gene TRBV12-3 or TRBV12-4, with 9 bases fitting TRBD2. TRBJ2-7 matches the DNA end more closely, so the J call is doubtful. The CDR3 has 16 amino acids. Here the CDR3 reads CVSSTGGLAGPYEQYF. DNA of the CDR3: TGTGTCAGCAGCACCGGAGGCCTAGCGGGGCCCTACGAGCAGTACTTC.

V and J are TRBV20-1 and TRBJ1-2; D call uncertain. Trimming took off 6 bases at V and 0 bases at J, with 14 bases between the two ends. The CDR3 contains 14 residues. CDR1 and CDR2 (germline): DFQATT, SNEGSKA (reference sequence). CDR3 loop: CSAGRRAANYGYTF. The DNA of the CDR3 is TGCAGTGCGGGGAGGCGGGCCGCTAACTATGGCTACACCTTC.

This chain links TRBV6-1 with TRBJ2-2, with D perhaps matching TRBD2 (5 bases). V shed 3 bases and J shed 7 bases, with 15 bases lying between them. The CDR3 covers 15 residues. Germline loops: CDR1 MNHNS, CDR2 SASEGT. CDR3 sequence (DNA): TGTGCCAGCAGTGAGCTTAGGACCAGCGGCGGGGAGCTGTTTTTT. This translates into CASSELRTSGGELFF.

J is TRBJ2-7 and V is TRBV4-1, with a tentative D call TRBD1 (6 bases). This CDR3 spans 18 amino acids. V lost 1 base, J lost 2 bases, and 21 bases lay in between. CDR1 and CDR2 (germline): MGHRA, YSYEKL. The CDR3: CASSQVAQGSVMTYEQYF. DNA for the CDR3: TGCGCCAGCAGCCAAGTCGCACAGGGCAGTGTTATGACCTACGAGCAGTACTTC.

The chain uses TRBV30 and TRBJ2-2; D is ambiguous. Germline V gene sequence: CDR1 GTSNPN, CDR2 SVGIG (reference sequence). The CDR3 is made up of 13 amino acids. V shed 5 bases and J shed 6 bases, with 13 bases lying between them. The CDR3 here is CAWGPFGSGELFF. The CDR3 DNA sequence: TGTGCCTGGGGTCCTTTTGGATCCGGGGAGCTGTTTTTT.

The V and J genes are TRBV28 and TRBJ2-3; D is unresolved. Trimming shortened V by 8 bases and J by 1 base, and 7 bases separated the two germline ends. CDR3 length: 12 amino acids. Germline lookup yields CDR1 MDHEN and CDR2 SYDVKM. The CDR3, as DNA: TGTGCCAGCTGCGATCGCACAGATACGCAGTATTTT. Protein: CASCDRTDTQYF.

This clonotype was counted many times. V gene TRBV27 combines with J gene TRBJ1-5, with 7 bases that match TRBD1. V dropped 5 bases and J dropped 4; count of bases not matched to a gene: 11. Per germline, CDR1 MNHEY and CDR2 SMNVEV (reference sequence). The CDR3 totals 16 residues. The CDR3 reads CASSPRDRILNQPQHF. The CDR3 coding sequence is TGTGCCAGCAGTCCCCGGGACAGAATACTAAATCAGCCCCAGCATTTT.

As regards this clonotype: This may come from a read error, since a much larger clone is one base off. The V gene is TRBV29-1, the J gene TRBJ2-3; either TRBD1 or TRBD2 may supply D (6 bases each). Per germline, CDR1 SQVTM and CDR2 ANQGSEA. The CDR3 runs 14 residues. V lost 7 bases and J 4 bases, leaving 18 bases between the germline ends. The CDR3 bases are TGCAGCGGAAGGTGTGGGGGGCCGGCAGATACGCAGTATTTT. It is translated as CSGRCGGPADTQYF.

This clonotype was detected ten times or more. The rearrangement joins TRBV5-1 to TRBJ2-7; D possibly corresponds to TRBD2 (5 bases). Germline values: CDR1 SGHRS, CDR2 YFSETQ. The CDR3 has 14 residues. Trimming stripped 1 base from V and 6 bases from J, with 14 bases between. CDR3 DNA sequence: TGCGCCAGCAGCTTGAGCCTTAACGGGATCGAGCAGTACTTC. It codes for CASSLSLNGIEQYF.

The rearrangement joins TRBV29-1 to TRBJ1-1; D not certain. The length of the CDR3 is 10 residues. V shed 6 bases and J shed 6 bases, with 8 bases lying between them. Germline V gene sequence: CDR1 SQVTM, CDR2 ANQGSEA. The CDR3 loop is CSVVISEAFF. The CDR3 nucleotides are TGCAGCGTCGTAATCTCTGAAGCTTTCTTT.